This TCR beta chain was observed in a study of regulatory T cells in long-lasting Graves disease (TCRdb year 2021). Study-level background: Patients with newly diagnosed Graves' disease had been on antithyroid drugs for under 3 months. Persistent Graves' disease patients were compared with newly diagnosed Graves' disease patients by peripheral blood TCR sequencing and RNA sequencing. The study took place in China and was registered as a clinical trial. A total of about 33 samples underwent TCR sequencing, from about 13 patients with persistent Graves' disease and approximately 20 patients with newly diagnosed Graves' disease. The study at large found these results: Persistent disease showed preferential use of TRBV28, TRBJ1-2 and TRBJ2-5, whereas newly diagnosed disease favored TRBV20-1 and TRBJ2-1. Sequencing and analysis were limited to the TCR beta chain. The study examined only peripheral blood because the primary lesion, thyroid tissue, could not be accessed. Patients with persistent disease shared more public clonotypes (about 2,900) than newly diagnosed patients did (approximately 990). Lower TCR Shannon entropy and fewer highly expanded clones were observed in persistent Graves' disease patients than in newly diagnosed patients, which suggested clonal expansion. The small sample size was acknowledged by the authors as a limitation that may reduce accuracy.

The library was obtained by multiplex PCR. The instrument given in TCRdb is Illumina HiSeq 4000. TCR beta libraries were built with iRepertoire HTBI primers and Arm-PCR amplification of CDR3 regions. Before sequencing, the PCR products underwent gel purification. Per the authors' processing: Gene usage analysis of CDR3 amino acid clonotypes used the roughly 60 TRBV and 14 to 15 TRBJ segments found across samples. Filtered high-quality paired reads were merged into contigs using COPE and FqMerger. BLAST was used to align contigs to IMGT TRBV, TRBD and TRBJ reference genes, with CDR3 defined following IMGT. Highly expanded clones were defined as clonotypes with a frequency above 0.1%. Repertoire diversity was measured by Shannon entropy, and V-J evenness by the Gini coefficient. A clonotype was considered public if more than one individual shared it. The public reads were reanalyzed by TCRdb: fastp trimming at Q25, MiXCR alignment, in-frame beta chains only. Rows are unified per CDR3 protein, each entry keeping the most common DNA and genes. TCRdb, not the original authors, processed these V and J calls. This sample gives about 440,000 distinct CDR3 sequences in total; about 15% of them show up just once. The ten largest clonotypes hold roughly a sixth of the sample.

This specimen's time point label, per the study, means: newly diagnosed GD, antithyroid drugs for less than 3 months. RNA was extracted from PBMCs in TRIzol for both TCR sequencing and RNA sequencing. Graves' disease was diagnosed according to American Thyroid Association guidelines. Patients for the study were recruited at an endocrinology department in Xi'an, China. From each patient, around 8.3 milliliters of peripheral blood was collected into an EDTA anticoagulant tube. PBMCs were isolated by Ficoll Paque Plus density gradient separation without further T cell sorting. An Agilent 2100 Bioanalyzer and agarose gel were used to check RNA quality, while a NanoDrop 2000 measured RNA concentration. The CDR3 spans 11 residues, from the cysteine through the phenylalanine. Only the CDR3 region is kept as DNA, spanning 33 bases read in frame from base 1. As encoded in the germline V gene, CDR1 is SNHLY while CDR2 is FYNNEI. Trimming takes 7 bases from V and 5 bases from J, and the germline ends sit 8 bases apart.

Turning to this clonotype: The clone's antigen remains unknown. It has no much larger one-base neighbor in the sample; base qualities were not kept.

These records were also assigned to another study, of T cells in Graves' hyperthyroidism and ophthalmopathy. That second publication adds: A patient counted as having stable Graves' hyperthyroidism if no progression to ophthalmopathy occurred over 18 months of follow-up. Hyperthyroidism patients were newly diagnosed, had a disease duration of under 2 months, and were aged 18 to 65 years. Exclusion was applied to patients with uncontrolled infections, other autoimmune diseases, pregnancy or lactation. Diagnoses were established on the basis of clinical symptoms, serum thyroxine and TRAb, thyroid ultrasound, and orbital computed tomography. The TCR CDR3 was subjected to a first round of RT-PCR using the HTBI primer set and the Qiagen OneStep RT-PCR kit. Most expanded thyroid clonotypes (frequency above 0.001) were also found in blood, which suggests that blood repertoires may mirror thyroid immune responses. In cross-validation, a model built on a 13 V-J signature told ophthalmopathy apart from stable hyperthyroidism with just under 90% sensitivity and approximately 81% specificity, and in testing the same model reached 80%/75%. During validation, the model predicted progression to ophthalmopathy a median of approximately 6 months ahead of onset, with almost 71% sensitivity and around 73% specificity. To identify TCR V-J signatures that set the groups apart, the researchers used a discovery cohort of 95 to 100 patients, made up of roughly 40 with Graves' ophthalmopathy and approximately 57 with stable Graves' hyperthyroidism. Whether ophthalmopathy could be predicted prospectively was tested in an independent validation cohort made up of about 20 hyperthyroidism patients plus 17 patients who later progressed to ophthalmopathy. The 90 to 100 discovery patients were randomly divided into training and test sets at a 7:3 ratio. The study also compared thyroid tissue and blood T-cell repertoires from a handful of Graves' hyperthyroidism patients. Once sampling was done, hyperthyroidism patients were given methimazole at a starting dose of 30 mg daily, whereas ophthalmopathy patients were given high-dose intravenous methylprednisolone. A second multiplex PCR round built the libraries, followed by size selection and purification. Paired-end sequencing of the libraries was performed with 100 bp reads on an Illumina HiSeq2000. SOAPnuke was used to process the raw data, with reads discarded if the reads contained adapters or uncalled bases, had a mean Phred below 15, or lacked an exact constant-primer or identifier match. High-quality paired reads were merged with COPE v1.2.5, and unique nucleotide sequences were defined as clonotypes. Clonotypes were aligned to IMGT TRBV, TRBD and TRBJ reference segments using MiTCR v1.1. Analysis was restricted to V-J combinations with a frequency above 0.0001, which covered 99.2% of repertoires. The TCS score was defined as the ratio of F50 (clonal expansion) to E x V (chaos), calculated using BLOSUM62-based TCRdist between CDR3 peptides within each V-J. Welch's t-statistics and random forest reduced fewer than 600 V-J features to roughly 13, which were used in a naive Bayes classifier (R e1071). Sample size was not statistically predetermined, and investigators were not blinded to group allocation. According to the paper, TCR Vbeta CDR3 sequencing was carried out on over 130 peripheral blood samples, which came from over 40 ophthalmopathy, 75 or so hyperthyroidism and some 17 progressor patients.

The sequence is built from TRBV2 and TRBJ2-5; the D region possibly corresponds to TRBD2 (7 bases align). This TCR came from a woman aged 25 to 39 with Graves disease. Donor details come from another sample of the same person, matched by shared clones. The sample consisted of peripheral blood mononuclear cells (PBMCs), taken at new diagnosis, from a patient treated with antithyroid drugs. The nucleotide sequence reads TGTGCCAGCAAGGGGGGGGAGACCCAGTACTTC. Protein translation: CASKGGETQYF. Outside the CDR3, residues come from the reference TRBV2 and TRBJ2-5 proteins, so the full variable domain is: EPEVTQTPSHQVTQMGQEVILRCVPISNHLYFYWYRQILGQKVEFLVSFYNNEISEKSEIFDDQFSVERPDGSNFTLKIRSTKLEDSAMYFCASKGGETQYFGPGTRLLVL.